The sequence of this TCR beta chain was determined in a study of cytomegalovirus exposure and HLA in healthy donors. The V end lost 1 base, the J end lost 6 bases, and 10 bases lay between the germline ends. Germline V CDR1 and CDR2: SGHVS, FQNEAQ. The CDR3 has 14 amino acids. Worth noting for this clone: Its matching antigen is unknown.

The study sampled nominally healthy donors, though unrecorded immune exposures were likely. Study findings and constraints: It was reported in a later analysis that an Asian-associated ancestry cluster showed fewer N-insertions than the roughly 670-donor mean. Among TCR beta chains, those listed as cytomegalovirus-associated numbered over 150.

The PCR was carried out with 60 Vbeta primers and 13 Jbeta primers. Sequencing used immunoSEQ multiplex PCR; TCRdb keeps in-frame clones, though not all of them. The sample includes under 200,000 clones, 75% to 90% of them seen just once. This chain uses TRBV7-8 with TRBJ1-5, with D maybe TRBD1 (5 bases). The source is a woman in her late teens or twenties in good health and CMV-seronegative. The source material was PBMCs. CDR3 in DNA: TGTGCCAGCAGCTTAGAACGGCAGGGTCAGCCCCAGCATTTT. This encodes CASSLERQGQPQHF.